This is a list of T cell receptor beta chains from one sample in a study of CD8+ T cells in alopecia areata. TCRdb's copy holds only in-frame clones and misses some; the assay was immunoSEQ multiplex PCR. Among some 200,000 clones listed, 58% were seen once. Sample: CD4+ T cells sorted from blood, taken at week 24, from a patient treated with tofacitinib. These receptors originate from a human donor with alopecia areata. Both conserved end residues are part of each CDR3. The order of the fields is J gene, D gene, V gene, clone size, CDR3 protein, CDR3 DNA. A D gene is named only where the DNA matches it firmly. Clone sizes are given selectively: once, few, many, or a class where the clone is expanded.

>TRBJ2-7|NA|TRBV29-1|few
CSFRTALYEQYF
TGCAGCTTTAGGACAGCACTCTACGAGCAGTACTTC
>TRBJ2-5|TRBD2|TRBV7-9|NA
CASKENSGRGETQYF
TGTGCCAGCAAAGAGAATAGCGGGAGAGGAGAGACCCAGTACTTC
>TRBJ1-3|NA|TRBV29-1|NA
CSVVGNSGNTIYF
TGCAGCGTTGTCGGTAACTCTGGAAACACCATATATTTT
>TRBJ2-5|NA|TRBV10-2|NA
CASSWGLGEETQYF
TGCGCCAGCTCCTGGGGACTGGGGGAGGAGACCCAGTACTTC
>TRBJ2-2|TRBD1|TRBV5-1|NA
CASSFLRDRASGELFF
TGCGCCAGCAGCTTCCTCCGGGACAGGGCTTCCGGGGAGCTGTTTTTT
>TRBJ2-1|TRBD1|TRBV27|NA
CASSSDREIGRYNEQFF
TGTGCCAGCAGTTCGGACAGGGAGATTGGGCGGTACAATGAGCAGTTCTTC
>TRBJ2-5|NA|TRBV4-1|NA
CASSQDSVQETQYF
TGCGCCAGCAGCCAAGATTCGGTCCAAGAGACCCAGTACTTC
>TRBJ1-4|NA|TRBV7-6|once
CASSSSGTNEKLFF
TGTGCCAGCAGCTCCTCGGGAACTAATGAAAAACTGTTTTTT
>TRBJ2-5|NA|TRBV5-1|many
CASRVVETQYF
TGCGCCAGCAGAGTGGTGGAGACCCAGTACTTC
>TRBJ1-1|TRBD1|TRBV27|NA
CASRRQGVVNTEAFF
TGTGCCAGCAGAAGACAGGGGGTAGTGAACACTGAAGCTTTCTTT
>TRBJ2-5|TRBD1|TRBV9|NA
CASSVRQGQETQYF
TGTGCCAGCAGCGTACGACAGGGCCAAGAGACCCAGTACTTC
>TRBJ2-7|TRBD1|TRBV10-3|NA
CAISVDRGYEQYF
TGTGCCATCAGCGTCGACAGGGGGTACGAGCAGTACTTC
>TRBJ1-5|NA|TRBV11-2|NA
CASSLGGFQPQHF
TGTGCCAGCAGCTTAGGTGGGTTCCAGCCCCAGCATTTT
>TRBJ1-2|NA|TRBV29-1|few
CSDLTDDGYTF
TGCAGCGACCTGACAGATGATGGCTACACCTTC
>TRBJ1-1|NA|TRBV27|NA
CASSLSRNREAFF
TGTGCCAGCAGTTTATCACGGAATAGGGAAGCTTTCTTT
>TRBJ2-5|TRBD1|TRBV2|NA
CASSATGGAGETQYF
TGTGCCAGCAGTGCGACAGGGGGCGCGGGAGAGACCCAGTACTTC
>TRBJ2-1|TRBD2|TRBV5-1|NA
CASSLASGGSEQFF
TGCGCCAGCAGCTTGGCTAGCGGGGGTAGTGAGCAGTTCTTC
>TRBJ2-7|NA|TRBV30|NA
CAWSGVAGYEQYF
TGTGCCTGGAGTGGGGTAGCAGGGTACGAGCAGTACTTC
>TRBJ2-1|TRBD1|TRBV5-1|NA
CASSLPGDREVF
TGCGCCAGCAGCTTGCCTGGGGACAGGGAGGTCTTC
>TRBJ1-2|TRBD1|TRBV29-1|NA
CSVVTGGVGYTF
TGCAGCGTGGTGACAGGGGGCGTTGGCTACACCTTC
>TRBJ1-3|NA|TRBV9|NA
CASSQQQGGITGNTIYF
TGTGCCAGCAGCCAACAACAAGGAGGGATTACTGGAAACACCATATATTTT
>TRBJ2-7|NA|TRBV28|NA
CASSRLLPGSYEQYF
TGTGCCAGCAGCCGCCTTTTGCCAGGGTCCTACGAGCAGTACTTC
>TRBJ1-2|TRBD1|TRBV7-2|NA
CASSLGQGSGYTF
TGTGCCAGCAGCCTCGGACAGGGGAGCGGCTACACCTTC
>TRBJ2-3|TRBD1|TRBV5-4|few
CASSGGQGGATQYF
TGTGCCAGCAGCGGGGGACAGGGTGGGGCTACGCAGTATTTT
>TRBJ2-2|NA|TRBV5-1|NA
CASSLAAGGTGELFF
TGCGCCAGCAGCTTGGCGGCAGGTGGAACCGGGGAGCTGTTTTTT
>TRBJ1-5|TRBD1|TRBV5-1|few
CASSLGDRDNQPQHF
TGCGCCAGCAGCTTGGGGGACAGGGACAATCAGCCCCAGCATTTT
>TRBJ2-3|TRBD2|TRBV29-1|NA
CSVEEGLAGGVDTQYF
TGCAGCGTTGAAGAGGGACTAGCGGGAGGGGTAGATACGCAGTATTTT
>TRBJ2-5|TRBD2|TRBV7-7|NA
CASSLGLAAQETQYF
TGTGCCAGCAGCTTAGGGCTAGCGGCGCAAGAGACCCAGTACTTC
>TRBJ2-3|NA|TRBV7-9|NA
CASSLGRDTDTQYF
TGTGCCAGCAGCTTAGGAAGGGACACAGATACGCAGTATTTT
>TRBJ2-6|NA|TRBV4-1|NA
CASSQEERSSGANVLTF
TGCGCCAGCAGCCAAGAGGAACGTAGCTCTGGGGCCAACGTCCTGACTTTC
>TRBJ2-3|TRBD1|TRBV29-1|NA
CSAIPGQGADTQYF
TGCAGCGCCATACCGGGACAGGGGGCGGATACGCAGTATTTT
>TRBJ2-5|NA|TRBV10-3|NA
CAISEVDIGTQYF
TGTGCCATCAGCGAGGTGGACATTGGGACCCAGTACTTC
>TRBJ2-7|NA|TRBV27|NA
CASSRTGTHGEEQYF
TGTGCCAGCAGTAGGACCGGGACACATGGGGAAGAGCAGTACTTC
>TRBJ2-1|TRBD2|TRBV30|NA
CAWSSTSGRGPLNEQFF
TGTGCCTGGAGTTCGACTAGCGGGAGGGGGCCTCTCAATGAGCAGTTCTTC
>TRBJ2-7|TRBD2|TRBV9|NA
CASSPAGTSGYEQYF
TGTGCCAGCAGCCCCGCAGGGACTAGCGGTTACGAGCAGTACTTC
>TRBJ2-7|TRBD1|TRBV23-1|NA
CASPGTGERHEQYF
TGCGCCAGCCCCGGGACAGGGGAACGACACGAGCAGTACTTC
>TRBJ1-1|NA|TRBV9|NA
CASSVEAGLNTEAFF
TGTGCCAGCAGCGTAGAGGCAGGGCTGAACACTGAAGCTTTCTTT
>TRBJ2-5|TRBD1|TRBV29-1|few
CSAQIGTEETQYF
TGCAGCGCTCAGATCGGGACAGAAGAGACCCAGTACTTC
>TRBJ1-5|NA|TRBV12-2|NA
CASRLGQGNQPQHF
TGTGCAAGTCGCTTAGGACAGGGCAATCAGCCCCAGCATTTT
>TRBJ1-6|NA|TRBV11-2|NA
CASSLSDSNSPLHF
TGTGCCAGCAGCTTAAGTGACAGTAATTCACCCCTCCACTTT
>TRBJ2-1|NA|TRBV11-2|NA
CASSLGSEQFF
TGTGCCAGCAGCTTAGGGTCTGAGCAGTTCTTC
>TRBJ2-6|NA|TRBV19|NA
CASSIVASGANVLTF
TGTGCCAGTAGTATAGTCGCATCTGGGGCCAACGTCCTGACTTTC
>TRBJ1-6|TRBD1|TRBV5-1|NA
CASREASGGLSSYNSPLHF
TGCGCCAGCAGAGAAGCTTCAGGGGGACTGAGCTCCTATAATTCACCCCTCCACTTT
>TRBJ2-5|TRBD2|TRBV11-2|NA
CASSPPGGETQYF
TGTGCCAGCAGCCCCCCGGGAGGGGAGACCCAGTACTTC
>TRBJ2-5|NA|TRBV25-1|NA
CASSEPAAGAQETQYF
TGTGCCAGCAGTGAACCGGCGGCAGGGGCACAAGAGACCCAGTACTTC
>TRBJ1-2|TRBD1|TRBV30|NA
CAWSLDRGGRGYGYTF
TGTGCCTGGAGTCTGGACAGGGGAGGAAGGGGCTATGGCTACACCTTC